This paragraph reports one TCR beta chain. The record originates from a study of blood T cell repertoires in COVID-19. In the study overall: Material from acute and convalescent COVID-19 was sourced from the United States, Italy and Spain. Sample material is recorded as cDNA or gDNA derived from T cells, B-cell-depleted T cells, or PBMCs.

Germline V lookup: CDR1 LNHNV, CDR2 YYDKDF (reference sequence). CDR3 length: 15 amino acids. Trimming pared 0 bases from V and 4 bases from J, leaving 9 bases between. Authors' data handling: Amplification of reference gene primers provided the estimated nucleated cell counts. TCRdb's copy holds only in-frame clones and misses some; the assay was immunoSEQ multiplex PCR. V, J and clone size reflect that table, while D and trimming were determined from the DNA. The table shows 340,000 or so clones, with about 83% occurring only once. This receptor was taken from a man in his thirties or forties with active or convalescent COVID-19. Sequencing input: peripheral blood. The chain has TRBV15 and TRBJ2-2; D is possibly TRBD2 (6 bases). The CDR3 region has the DNA TGTGCCACCAGCAGAGATGGGGGGTTCACCGGGGAGCTGTTTTTT. Residues: CATSRDGGFTGELFF.